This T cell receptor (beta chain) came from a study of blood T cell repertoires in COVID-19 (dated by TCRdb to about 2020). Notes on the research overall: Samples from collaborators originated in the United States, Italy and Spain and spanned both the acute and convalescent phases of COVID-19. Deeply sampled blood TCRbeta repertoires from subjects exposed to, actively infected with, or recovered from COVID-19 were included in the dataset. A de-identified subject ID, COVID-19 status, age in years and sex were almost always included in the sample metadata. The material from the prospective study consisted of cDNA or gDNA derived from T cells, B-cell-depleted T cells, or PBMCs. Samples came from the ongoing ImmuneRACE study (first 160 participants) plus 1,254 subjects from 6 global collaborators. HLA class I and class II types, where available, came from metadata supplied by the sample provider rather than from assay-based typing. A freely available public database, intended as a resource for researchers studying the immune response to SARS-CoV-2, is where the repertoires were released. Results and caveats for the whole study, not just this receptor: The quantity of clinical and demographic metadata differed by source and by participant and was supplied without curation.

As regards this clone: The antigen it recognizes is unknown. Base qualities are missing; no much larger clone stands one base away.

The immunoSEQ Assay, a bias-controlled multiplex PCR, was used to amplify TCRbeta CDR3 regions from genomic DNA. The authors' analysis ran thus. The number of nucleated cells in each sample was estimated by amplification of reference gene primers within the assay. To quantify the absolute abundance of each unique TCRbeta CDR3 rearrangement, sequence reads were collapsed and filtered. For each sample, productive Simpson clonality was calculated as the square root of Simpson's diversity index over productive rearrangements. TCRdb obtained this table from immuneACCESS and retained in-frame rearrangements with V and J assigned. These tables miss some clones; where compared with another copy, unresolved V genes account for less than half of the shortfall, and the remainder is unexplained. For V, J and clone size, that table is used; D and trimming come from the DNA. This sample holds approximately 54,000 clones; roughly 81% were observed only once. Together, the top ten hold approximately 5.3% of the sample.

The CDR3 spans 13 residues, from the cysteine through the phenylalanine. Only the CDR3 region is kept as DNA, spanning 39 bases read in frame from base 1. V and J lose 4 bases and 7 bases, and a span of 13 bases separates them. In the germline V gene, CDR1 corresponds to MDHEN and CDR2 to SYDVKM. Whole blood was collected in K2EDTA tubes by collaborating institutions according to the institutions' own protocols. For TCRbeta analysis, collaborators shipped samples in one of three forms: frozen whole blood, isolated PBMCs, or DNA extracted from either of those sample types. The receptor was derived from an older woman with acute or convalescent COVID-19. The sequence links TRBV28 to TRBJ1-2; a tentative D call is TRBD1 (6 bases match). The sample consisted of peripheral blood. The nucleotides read TGTGCCAGCAGTTATGGGGGGGCAAGTGGCTACACCTTC. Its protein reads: CASSYGGASGYTF.